The sequence of this TCR beta chain was determined in a study of identical twins. Points from the study as a whole: The authors noted that invariant MAIT and iNKT cells could partly confound zero-insertion analyses. There were fewer insertions in abundant cord blood beta clonotypes, but memory repertoires showed no such pattern.

MiXCR, applied by TCRdb to the 5' RACE reads, yields one record per CDR3 protein. The sample has around 490,000 distinct CDR3 sequences, roughly an eighth seen once. Germline CDR1 MNHEY, CDR2 SVGEGT. The ends were cut back, 2 bases at V and 3 bases at J, with 12 bases in the middle. The CDR3 runs to 15 residues. This clonotype was picked up a small number of times. Its antigen is not known. No donor was unhealthy or non-Caucasian. These data were likewise used in another study, on yellow fever vaccine responses in identical twins. That work adds: On the reported evidence, twins' vaccine T cell responses seemed partly convergent and partly personalized.

What was sequenced was CD4+ T cells sorted from blood. This clonotype originated in a woman under 30 in good health. This rearrangement joins TRBV6-2 or TRBV6-3 to TRBJ2-3; D not resolved. For the CDR3, the DNA is TGTGCCAGCAGTTACAATGGCGGAACTACAGATACGCAGTATTTT. Encoded protein: CASSYNGGTTDTQYF.